The clone carrying this TCR beta chain was counted a single time. What it binds is unknown. Libraries were prepared by immunoSEQ multiplex PCR; TCRdb keeps only in-frame clonotypes and omits some of them. Here the sample spans thousands of clones, 64% being singletons. These data are taken from a study of CD8 T cell repertoires and HIV-1 epitope variants. Study-wide background: Controls were a CMV, EBV and flu peptide pool, Ebola AY9 negative control, and no-peptide well. Separate from the cultures, 1M uncultured T cells served as baseline.

This clonotype originated in a male donor with HIV. The source material was cultured CD8+ T cells derived from PBMCs.

In DNA form, the CDR3 reads TGTGCCAGCAGCCCCGGGGTGAACACCGGGGAGCTGTTTTTT. Translating it yields CASSPGVNTGELFF. The rearrangement joins TRBV7-2 to TRBJ2-2; a weak D match, TRBD2 (5 bases). CDR1 and CDR2 from the germline V gene are SGHTA and FQGNSA. CDR3 length: 14 amino acids. The V and J ends lost 5 bases and 1 base respectively, with 8 bases between them.